A selection of T cell receptor beta chains follows, all from one sample in a study of beta chain features in type 1 diabetes. Some clones are missing from TCRdb's copy, which holds only in-frame ones; the method was immunoSEQ multiplex PCR. The sample consists of about 240,000 clones, roughly 13% of them appearing once. Sample: naive CD4+ T cells from blood. Source of these receptors: a man aged 25-40 years with type 1 diabetes. Each CDR3 is given with its conserved first and last residue. A D gene is named only where the DNA matches it firmly. Rows may omit the clone size; those that give it use once, few, many or a size class.

V,J,D,size,DNA,CDR3
TRBV18,TRBJ2-1,TRBD2,few,TGTGCCAGCTCACCACAGCGGGGTCACAATGAGCAGTTCTTC,CASSPQRGHNEQFF
TRBV18,TRBJ2-1,-,-,TGTGCCAGCTCACCATTTCGACAGGAGTACAATGAGCAGTTCTTC,CASSPFRQEYNEQFF
TRBV9,TRBJ2-5,TRBD2,few,TGTGCCAGCAGCGTAGGATTAGCGGGAGCAGGACAAGAGACCCAGTACTTC,CASSVGLAGAGQETQYF
TRBV27,TRBJ1-1,-,few,TGTGCCAGCAGTTTATCGGAAGGGGAGGGCACTGAAGCTTTCTTT,CASSLSEGEGTEAFF
TRBV29-1,TRBJ2-5,-,-,TGCAGCGTCGTTTTTGTTCTCCCGGTGGAGACCCAGTACTTC,CSVVFVLPVETQYF
TRBV5-4,TRBJ2-3,-,-,TGTGCCAGCAGCTTGGATAACTTCGATTATACAGATACGCAGTATTTT,CASSLDNFDYTDTQYF
TRBV5-1,TRBJ2-1,-,-,TGCGCCAGCAGCTTGGTGGCCGATAATGAGCAGTTCTTC,CASSLVADNEQFF
TRBV11-2,TRBJ2-3,TRBD2,-,TGTGCCAGCAGCTTAGATGCGGGGGGCACAGATACGCAGTATTTT,CASSLDAGGTDTQYF
TRBV5-1,TRBJ2-3,TRBD2,few,TGCGCCAGCAGCTTCGGACTAGCGACCCGGAGAGGGACAGATACGCAGTATTTT,CASSFGLATRRGTDTQYF
TRBV27,TRBJ2-1,TRBD2,few,TGTGCCAGCTCTAAGCGGGAGTGGAGCTCCTACAATGAGCAGTTCTTC,CASSKREWSSYNEQFF
TRBV4-1,TRBJ2-7,-,-,TGCGCCAGCAGCCAAGGGATAAGGCCTTCTCGACATTACGAGCAGTACTTC,CASSQGIRPSRHYEQYF
TRBV19,TRBJ2-7,-,few,TGTGCCAGTAGTATGCAGGGATCTACCGAGCAGTACTTC,CASSMQGSTEQYF
TRBV9,TRBJ2-5,TRBD1,-,TGTGCCAGCACCCGGGACAGCATCCAAGAGACCCAGTACTTC,CASTRDSIQETQYF
TRBV2,TRBJ2-3,TRBD1,few,TGTGCCAGCAGGGACAGGTCCGGGAGCACAGATACGCAGTATTTT,CASRDRSGSTDTQYF
TRBV29-1,TRBJ2-1,TRBD2,-,TGCAGCGTCCGCAGCGGGAGGGGGGCCTACAATGAGCAGTTCTTC,CSVRSGRGAYNEQFF
TRBV5-1,TRBJ2-5,TRBD2,-,TGCGCCAGCAGCCGGGGGGAGGGCCCTCGAGAGACCCAGTACTTC,CASSRGEGPRETQYF